The 18 T cell receptor beta chains in this list originate from one sample, sequenced in a study of blood T cell repertoires in COVID-19. Generated by immunoSEQ multiplex PCR, the TCRdb table keeps only in-frame clones and is missing some. This repertoire shows hundreds of thousands of clones, approximately 90% found once; its top ten account for 2% to 2.5%. Sequenced material: peripheral blood. The receptors derive from a woman between 35 and 50 years old who had recovered from COVID-19.

As for this clone: The same CDR3 arises from other DNA sequences in this sample as well. The gene calls are TRBV3-1 (or the pseudogene TRBV3-2) and TRBJ1-3; no firm D call. The CDR3 contains 15 residues. The germline V and J ends were trimmed by 0 bases and 0 bases, with 6 bases remaining between them. The germline CDR1 and CDR2 sequences are LGHDT and YNNKEL (reference sequence). The CDR3, as DNA: TGTGCCAGCAGCCAAGATCATAGCTCTGGAAACACCATATATTTT. Its protein is CASSQDHSSGNTIYF.

This clone was found once. CDR3 region: CASSPSEGQGGAGELFF. The CDR3 coding sequence is TGTGCCAGCTCACCATCGGAGGGACAGGGCGGGGCCGGGGAGCTGTTTTTT. The chain links TRBV18 to TRBJ2-2, with TRBD1 matching over 9 bases. This CDR3 has 17 amino acids. Per the germline V gene, CDR1 is KGHSH and CDR2 is LQKENI. J lost 6 bases, V lost 2 bases, and 10 bases had no gene match.

The V and J genes are TRBV6-5 and TRBJ1-5, with 8 bases that match TRBD1. After removal of 7 bases from V and 7 bases from J, the junction contained 6 bases not matched to a gene. CDR1 and CDR2 (germline): MNHEY, SVGAGI. CDR3 length equals 13 residues. CDR3: CASNKQGDQPQHF. The CDR3 DNA is TGTGCCAGCAATAAACAGGGGGACCAGCCCCAGCATTTT.

This clone came up a few times. V is TRBV19 and J is TRBJ2-1, with D perhaps TRBD1 (6 bases). CDR3 size: 15 residues. Trimming removed 5 bases from V and 5 bases from J, with 16 bases in between. Germline loops: CDR1 LNHDA, CDR2 SQIVND (reference sequence). CDR3 loop: CASSLRWTANNEQFF. The CDR3 bases are TGTGCCAGTAGTTTGCGATGGACAGCTAACAATGAGCAGTTCTTC.

The chain links TRBV2 to TRBJ2-1; D may be TRBD2 (6 bases). Trimming pared 2 bases from V and 0 bases from J, leaving 14 bases between. This CDR3 has 17 amino acids. The germline V gene has CDR1 SNHLY and CDR2 FYNNEI. CDR3 region: CASSETSYGRSYNEQFF. The CDR3 coding sequence is TGTGCCAGCAGTGAAACTAGCTACGGTCGCTCCTACAATGAGCAGTTCTTC.

The chain carries TRBV30 and TRBJ1-4, with a tentative D call TRBD1 (6 bases). Germline-derived CDR1 and CDR2 are GTSNPN and SVGIG (reference sequence). Trimming shortened V by 2 bases and J by 5 bases, and 9 bases separated the two germline ends. The CDR3 is 13 amino acids. CDR3 in amino acids: CAWSTGINEKLFF. In nucleotides, the CDR3 is TGTGCCTGGAGTACAGGGATCAATGAAAAACTGTTTTTT.

The chain combines TRBV19 with TRBJ1-2, with D perhaps TRBD1 (5 bases). The CDR3 has 13 amino acids. V lost 6 bases and J lost 6, with 14 bases in between. In germline, CDR1 is LNHDA, CDR2 SQIVND (reference sequence). The DNA of the CDR3 is TGTGCCAGTAGCCTCACAGGTTACGATGGCTACACCTTC. Translating it yields CASSLTGYDGYTF. Drawing the rest from reference TRBV19 and TRBJ1-2, the complete variable domain is DGGITQSPKYLFRKEGQNVTLSCEQNLNHDAMYWYRQDPGQGLRLIYYSQIVNDFQKGDIAEGYSVSREKKESFPLTVTSAQKNPTAFYLCASSLTGYDGYTFGSGTRLTVV.

This chain connects TRBV29-1 to TRBJ2-3; TRBD1 matches 8 bases. Germline V CDR1 and CDR2: SQVTM, ANQGSEA. This CDR3 spans 13 amino acids. V shed 6 bases, J shed 3 bases, and the junction held 5 bases outside the gene matches. In nucleotides, the CDR3 is TGCAGCGTGACCTGGACAGGGACAGATACGCAGTATTTT. It codes for CSVTWTGTDTQYF.

This chain connects TRBV4-3 to TRBJ1-6; TRBD1 agrees at 7 bases. CDR3 length equals 20 residues. Germline V gene lookup returns CDR1 LGHNA and CDR2 YSLEER. Trimming took 0 bases from V and 4 from J; bases not matched to a gene: 15. CDR3 residues: CASSQDFWGQGDRYNSPLHF. The CDR3 region has the DNA TGCGCCAGCAGCCAAGATTTCTGGGGGCAGGGGGATAGATATAATTCACCCCTCCACTTT.

This chain connects TRBV5-6 to TRBJ2-7; TRBD2 matches 8 bases. V lost 3 bases to trimming and J lost 5 bases; unmatched junction nucleotides: 7. Germline lookup yields CDR1 SGHDT and CDR2 YYEEEE. CDR3 size: 14 residues. This chain's CDR3 is CASSSGTSIHEQYF. The CDR3 DNA reads TGTGCCAGCAGCTCCGGGACTAGTATCCACGAGCAGTACTTC. Variable domain in full (rest from reference TRBV5-6 and TRBJ2-7): DAGVTQSPTHLIKTRGQQVTLRCSPKSGHDTVSWYQQALGQGPQFIFQYYEEEERQRGNFPDRFSGHQFPNYSSELNVNALLLGDSALYLCASSSGTSIHEQYFGPGTRLTVT.

The V gene is TRBV18, the J gene TRBJ2-1; 9 bases align to TRBD2. V lost 2 bases and J lost 5; bases outside the gene matches: 4. The germline gives CDR1 KGHSH, CDR2 LQKENI. This CDR3 has 15 amino acids. The CDR3 DNA is TGTGCCAGCTCACCATCTAGCGGGGTAAACAATGAGCAGTTCTTC. It yields the protein CASSPSSGVNNEQFF.

This chain uses TRBV12-5 with TRBJ1-5, with 8 bases identical to TRBD1. With V trimmed by 6 bases and J by 6 bases, 7 bases remained unmatched. The CDR3 loop spans 14 amino acids. Germline V lookup: CDR1 LGHNT, CDR2 FRNRAP. The CDR3 bases are TGTGCTAGTGGCGAAGACAGGGGTAGTCAGCCCCAGCATTTT. It yields the protein CASGEDRGSQPQHF.

This chain's CDR3 is CASRRDRGESPLHF. Written as DNA, the CDR3 is TGTGCCAGCAGACGGGACAGGGGAGAGTCACCCCTCCACTTT. The rearrangement uses TRBV2 and TRBJ1-6; 10 nucleotides align to TRBD1. The CDR3 spans 14 residues. Germline V gene data show CDR1 as SNHLY and CDR2 as FYNNEI. With 6 bases clipped from V and 10 bases from J, the junction kept 6 bases outside the gene matches.

The chain carries TRBV19 and TRBJ2-6; TRBD1 matches at 8 bases. V trimming: 6 bases; J trimming: 1 base; junction bases outside the gene matches: 5. Germline-derived CDR1 and CDR2 are LNHDA and SQIVND (reference sequence). The CDR3 covers 16 residues. In nucleotides, the CDR3 is TGTGCCAGTAGCTTGGGACAGGTGTCTGGGGCCAACGTCCTGACTTTC. Its protein product is CASSLGQVSGANVLTF.

The chain recombines TRBV14 with TRBJ2-6; tentatively, D is TRBD1 (5 bases). CDR1 SGHDN and CDR2 FVKESK come from the germline V gene. V was shortened by 2 bases and J by 2 bases, with 25 bases between the two germline ends. The CDR3 consists of 21 residues. The CDR3 loop reads CASSQSNRTDVYPTGANVLTF. CDR3 bases: TGTGCCAGCAGCCAATCTAACAGGACGGACGTTTATCCGACTGGGGCCAACGTCCTGACTTTC.

The genes are TRBV6-5 and TRBJ2-7; TRBD2 matches 8 bases. Germline assignment: CDR1 MNHEY and CDR2 SVGAGI. V dropped 6 bases and J dropped 4; count of bases not matched to a gene: 11. The CDR3 is made up of 15 amino acids. This CDR3 is CASRLTGTSFYEQYF. The CDR3 DNA reads as TGTGCCAGCAGACTAACCGGGACTAGTTTTTACGAGCAGTACTTC.

This clone was observed once. V gene TRBV28 combines with J gene TRBJ1-2; 10 nucleotides agree with TRBD1. J gave up 4 bases and V 2 bases, and 13 bases lay outside the gene matches. This CDR3 is built from 18 residues. Germline V CDR1 and CDR2: MDHEN, SYDVKM. CDR3 DNA: TGTGCCAGCAGTTTAAGCCCCCGGGACAGGGGCGGTCGCTATGGCTACACCTTC. It translates to CASSLSPRDRGGRYGYTF.

The chain employs TRBV3-1 (or the pseudogene TRBV3-2) and TRBJ2-2; TRBD2 agrees at 9 bases. The CDR3 contains 21 residues. V shed 2 bases and J 1 base; nucleotides not matched to a gene: 17. CDR1 is LGHDT, CDR2 YNNKEL, per germline (reference sequence). The CDR3 DNA sequence: TGTGCCAGCAGCCAACTAAGTTACCCGGTTAGCGGGAGTTTGAACACCGGGGAGCTGTTTTTT. Its translation is CASSQLSYPVSGSLNTGELFF.